This TCR beta chain was identified in a study of CD8 T cells in Susac syndrome. When the RNA was reverse transcribed, random hexamers were used with an input of roughly 0.45 to 1 ug. The CDR3 of TCR beta was amplified by immunoSEQ multiplex PCR across 54 Vbeta and 13 Jbeta. Each CDR3 protein gets one entry after TCRdb re-called the immunoSEQ multiplex PCR reads with MiXCR. The top ten hold approximately 0.51% of the sample, which has around 140,000 distinct CDR3 sequences, 75% to 90% seen once. Treatment-naive patients with stable or active relapsing-remitting disease were the multiple sclerosis controls. Negative isolation was used for CD8+ and CD4+ T cells and FACS enrichment for TEMRA cells. The CDR3 length is 11 residues. V lost 2 bases to trimming and J lost 8 bases, with 6 bases between them. Germline-derived CDR1 and CDR2 are SEHNR and FQNEAQ (reference sequence).

The chain is built from TRBV7-9 and TRBJ1-1; D remains unclear. This TCR was recovered from a human donor with multiple sclerosis. Sequencing was performed on CD8+ T cells from PBMCs. CDR3 amino acids: CASSLNLEAFF. CDR3 DNA: TGTGCCAGCAGCTTAAACTTAGAAGCTTTCTTT. Combining the CDR3 with reference TRBV7-9 and TRBJ1-1 gives the whole variable domain DTGVSQNPRHKITKRGQNVTFRCDPISEHNRLYWYRQTLGQGPEFLTYFQNEAQLEKSRLLSDRFSAERPKGSFSTLEIQRTEQGDSAMYLCASSLNLEAFFGQGTRLTVV.